This TCR beta chain was profiled in a study of T cell responses to AZD1222 COVID-19 vaccine. Study outcomes and limitations: Only six AZD1222 recipients tested seropositive at baseline.

Germline V gene sequence: CDR1 SGHTA, CDR2 FQGNSA. The ends were cut back, 0 bases at V and 2 bases at J, with 15 bases in the middle. The CDR3 length is 17 residues. Remarks on this clone: Its target is unknown.

TCRdb's table, derived via immunoSEQ multiplex PCR, lists solely in-frame clones and lacks some. The profile shows 130,000 to 150,000 clones, roughly nine tenths of them singletons. This sample comprised peripheral blood, obtained on day 0 of AZD1222 vaccination. The chain is built from TRBV7-2 and TRBJ2-3, with D tentatively TRBD1 (5 bases). The receptor comes from an adult in good health. Here the CDR3 reads CASSLATQGWYTDTQYF. The CDR3 DNA reads as TGTGCCAGCAGCTTAGCGACCCAGGGCTGGTACACAGATACGCAGTATTTT.